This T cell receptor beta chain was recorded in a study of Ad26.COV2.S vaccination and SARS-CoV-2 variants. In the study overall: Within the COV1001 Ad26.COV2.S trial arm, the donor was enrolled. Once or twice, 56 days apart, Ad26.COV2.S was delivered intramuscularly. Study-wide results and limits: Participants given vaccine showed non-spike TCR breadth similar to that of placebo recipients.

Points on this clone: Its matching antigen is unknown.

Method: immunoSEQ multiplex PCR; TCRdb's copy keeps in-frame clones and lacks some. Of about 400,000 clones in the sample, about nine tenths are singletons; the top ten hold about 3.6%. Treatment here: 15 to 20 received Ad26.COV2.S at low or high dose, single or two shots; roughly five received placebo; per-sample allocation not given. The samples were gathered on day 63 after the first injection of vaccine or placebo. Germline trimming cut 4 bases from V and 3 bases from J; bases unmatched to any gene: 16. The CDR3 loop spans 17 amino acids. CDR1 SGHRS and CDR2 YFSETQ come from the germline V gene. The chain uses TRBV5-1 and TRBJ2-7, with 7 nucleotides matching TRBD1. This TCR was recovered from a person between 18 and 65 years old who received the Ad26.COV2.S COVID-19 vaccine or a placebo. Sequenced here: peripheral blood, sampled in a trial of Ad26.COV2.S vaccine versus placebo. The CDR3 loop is CASSPEIIRTGRYEQYF. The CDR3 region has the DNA TGCGCCAGCAGCCCAGAGATAATTAGGACAGGCCGCTACGAGCAGTACTTC.